The 4 T cell receptor beta chains below come from one sample, sequenced in a study of blood T cell repertoires in COVID-19. Data came from immunoSEQ multiplex PCR; TCRdb stores just in-frame clones and leaves some out. The repertoire holds 130,000 to 150,000 clones, 87% seen once, with roughly 1% in the top ten. Material for sequencing was peripheral blood. The receptors shown here come from a woman aged 45-59 years with acute or convalescent COVID-19.

The V gene is TRBV15, the J gene TRBJ1-5; D not resolved. Per germline, CDR1 LNHNV and CDR2 YYDKDF (reference sequence). CDR3 length equals 12 residues. V was shortened by 7 bases and J by 5 bases, with 9 bases between the two germline ends. Here the CDR3 reads CATNVRDQPQHF. CDR3 nucleotides: TGTGCCACCAACGTCCGGGATCAGCCCCAGCATTTT.

The chain couples TRBV29-1 to TRBJ2-1, with 13 bases identical to TRBD2. The CDR3 sequence is 16 residues long. The germline gives CDR1 SQVTM, CDR2 ANQGSEA. Written as DNA, the CDR3 is TGCAGATCGACTAGCGGGAGGTCCAGCTCCTACAATGAGCAGTTCTTC. Its protein product is CRSTSGRSSSYNEQFF.

This chain joins TRBV27 and TRBJ2-3, with D maybe TRBD1 (6 bases). Trimming took off 9 bases at V and 5 bases at J, with 12 bases between the two ends. In germline, CDR1 is MNHEY, CDR2 SMNVEV (reference sequence). The length of the CDR3 is 12 residues. CDR3 DNA: TGTGCCAGTAGGACAGAGGGAGATACGCAGTATTTT. Amino acids: CASRTEGDTQYF.

The gene calls are TRBV19 and TRBJ1-2; 8 nucleotides align to TRBD1. The V segment lost 4 bases and the J segment 1 base; nucleotides outside the gene matches: 5. Per the germline V gene, CDR1 is LNHDA and CDR2 is SQIVND (reference sequence). The CDR3 is 15 amino acids. The chain's CDR3 is CASSKQGAYNYGYTF. In DNA, the CDR3 is TGTGCCAGTAGTAAGCAGGGGGCCTATAACTATGGCTACACCTTC.